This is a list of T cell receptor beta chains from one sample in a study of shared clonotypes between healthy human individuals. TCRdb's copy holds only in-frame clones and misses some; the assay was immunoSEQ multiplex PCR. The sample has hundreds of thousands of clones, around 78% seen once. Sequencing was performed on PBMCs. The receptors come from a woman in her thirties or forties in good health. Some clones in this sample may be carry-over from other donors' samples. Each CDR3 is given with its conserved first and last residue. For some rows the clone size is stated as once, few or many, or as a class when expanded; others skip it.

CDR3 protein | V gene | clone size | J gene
CASSFAGTGELFF | TRBV5-1 | NA | TRBJ2-2
CAWSRLFLNTEAFF | TRBV30 | few | TRBJ1-1
CAISEAQGAGYEQYF | TRBV10-3 | NA | TRBJ2-7
CASSPASGGGVYEQYF | TRBV18 | NA | TRBJ2-7
CASSPESTGYEKLFF | TRBV5-1 | NA | TRBJ1-4
CASSPVAGGPSNEQFF | TRBV5-1 | NA | TRBJ2-1
CASSLASQGALTEAFF | TRBV5-1 | NA | TRBJ1-1
CASSDSGGTGTEQFF | TRBV10-1 | NA | TRBJ2-1
CASSYPGQYEQYF | TRBV6-5 | NA | TRBJ2-7
CASSMGGWVQPTYEQYF | TRBV19 | NA | TRBJ2-7
CASSSGQGARTDTQYF | TRBV11-2 | NA | TRBJ2-3
CASSSGAPQHF | TRBV6-5 | once | TRBJ1-5
CASSQFWTGDREKLFF | TRBV27 | NA | TRBJ1-4